The 14 T cell receptor beta chains reported below all come from one sample, sequenced in a study of T cells in Graves' hyperthyroidism and ophthalmopathy. RNA transcripts served as the template for amplifying TCR beta CDR3 regions. HTBI primers were used for first-round RT-PCR of the TCR CDR3. MiXCR, applied by TCRdb to the multiplex PCR reads, yields one record per CDR3 protein. The repertoire consists of roughly 800,000 distinct CDR3 sequences, with 38% occurring once and the leading ten covering 7% to 10%. The sequenced sample consisted of blood. The receptor source for this set is a man between 18 and 35 years old with Graves' hyperthyroidism.

The chain carries TRBV29-1 and TRBJ2-7, with 7 nucleotides matching TRBD1. Unmatched junction bases numbered 7, after V lost 4 bases and J lost 1 base. The V gene's germline CDR1 is SQVTM and CDR2 ANQGSEA. The CDR3 consists of 14 residues. The CDR3 DNA is TGCAGCGTTGGGACAGGCAGCCTGTCCTACGAGCAGTACTTC. Encoded protein: CSVGTGSLSYEQYF.

This clonotype was counted at least ten times. This sequence joins TRBV7-9 and TRBJ2-2, with D possibly being TRBD1 (5 bases). CDR1 is SEHNR, CDR2 FQNEAQ, per germline (reference sequence). Deletions cut 5 bases from V and 0 bases from J, with 10 bases between. The CDR3 spans 15 residues. The DNA of the CDR3 is TGTGCCAGCAGCCCCACAGGAGCGAACACCGGGGAGCTGTTTTTT. It encodes CASSPTGANTGELFF.

V and J are TRBV19 and TRBJ1-2, with a possible D match to TRBD1 (5 bases). This CDR3 contains 16 residues. CDR1 is LNHDA and CDR2 is SQIVND in the germline V gene (reference sequence). V was trimmed by 11 bases and J by 0 bases, leaving 22 bases between them. CDR3 nucleotide sequence: TGTGCCTCCCAACCAAATTTGTGGGGGGCTAACTATGGCTACACCTTC. Translation: CASQPNLWGANYGYTF.

This clonotype was counted a few times. The chain uses TRBV5-1 and TRBJ2-7, with TRBD2 matching over 8 bases. CDR1 and CDR2 from the germline V gene are SGHRS and YFSETQ. The CDR3 is made up of 14 amino acids. V dropped 0 bases and J dropped 6; count of bases not matched to a gene: 5. The CDR3 loop is CASSLEAGAVEQYF. The CDR3 coding sequence is TGCGCCAGCAGCTTGGAAGCGGGGGCTGTCGAGCAGTACTTC.

The chain's CDR3 is CASSDRFRGTEAFF. The DNA for the CDR3 is TGTGCCAGTAGCGACAGGTTCAGGGGCACTGAAGCTTTCTTT. The genes are TRBV19 and TRBJ1-1; D is possibly TRBD1 (6 bases). The CDR3 contains 14 residues. Germline values: CDR1 LNHDA, CDR2 SQIVND (reference sequence). V was shortened by 6 bases and J by 4 bases, with 15 bases between the two germline ends. Combining the CDR3 with reference TRBV19 and TRBJ1-1 gives the whole variable domain DGGITQSPKYLFRKEGQNVTLSCEQNLNHDAMYWYRQDPGQGLRLIYYSQIVNDFQKGDIAEGYSVSREKKESFPLTVTSAQKNPTAFYLCASSDRFRGTEAFFGQGTRLTVV.

The chain recombines TRBV9 with TRBJ1-1; TRBD1 matches at 8 bases. The CDR3 loop spans 17 amino acids. J was trimmed by 4 bases and V by 4 bases; bases with no gene match: 15. The germline CDR1 and CDR2 sequences are SGDLS and YYNGEE. CDR3 sequence (DNA): TGTGCCAGCAGCACGGCTCGGACAGGGAGCTCGGGCACTGAAGCTTTCTTT. This codes for CASSTARTGSSGTEAFF. The variable domain in full, completed from reference TRBV9 and TRBJ1-1, reads DSGVTQTPKHLITATGQRVTLRCSPRSGDLSVYWYQQSLDQGLQFLIQYYNGEERAKGNILERFSAQQFPDLHSELNLSSLELGDSALYFCASSTARTGSSGTEAFFGQGTRLTVV.

There are many counts of this clonotype. The V call is TRBV29-1, the J call TRBJ1-2, with TRBD1 matching over 7 bases. This CDR3 has 14 residues. Germline CDR1 SQVTM, CDR2 ANQGSEA. J was trimmed by 5 bases and V by 6 bases; bases with no gene match: 12. The CDR3 sequence is CSVSTGQARYGYTF. CDR3 sequence (DNA): TGCAGCGTCTCTACTGGACAGGCCAGATATGGCTACACCTTC.

The V call is TRBV11-2, the J call TRBJ2-5; TRBD2 agrees at 9 bases. Germline lookup yields CDR1 SGHAT and CDR2 FQNNGV. This CDR3 region has 15 residues. The ends lost 1 base at V and 4 bases at J; junction bases unmatched: 4. CDR3 sequence reads: CASSLGREGRETQYF. The CDR3 DNA follows: TGTGCCAGCAGCTTAGGGCGGGAGGGCCGAGAGACCCAGTACTTC.

This clonotype occurred once. This may be a read error, as it is one base from a much larger clone. This sequence joins TRBV19 and TRBJ1-6; tentatively, D is TRBD1 (6 bases). Germline V gives CDR1 LNHDA, CDR2 SQIVND (reference sequence). CDR3 length equals 13 residues. The CDR3 coding sequence is TGTGCCAGTAGTCCCAAGGGGGATTCACCCCCCCACTTT. It is translated as CASSPKGDSPPHF.

This clonotype was seen only a few times. The chain employs TRBV6-5 and TRBJ1-6, with TRBD1 matching 11 bases. J lost 7 bases, V lost 6 bases, and 8 bases had no gene match. The CDR3 is 16 residues long. The germline V gene encodes CDR1 MNHEY and CDR2 SVGAGI. CDR3 DNA sequence: TGTGCCAGCAGCCACGCCCGGACAGGGGGCAATTCACCCCTCCACTTT. Its translation: CASSHARTGGNSPLHF.

This clonotype came up many times. J is TRBJ1-5 and V is TRBV29-1, with D perhaps matching TRBD1 (5 bases). Trimming took 4 bases from V and 5 from J, leaving 12 bases between them. The CDR3 covers 13 residues. The V gene's germline CDR1 is SQVTM and CDR2 ANQGSEA. DNA for the CDR3: TGCAGCGTTGCAACGGGACGCCATCAGCCCCAGCATTTT. Translation gives CSVATGRHQPQHF.

This clonotype was picked up a small number of times. V gene TRBV4-3 combines with J gene TRBJ2-2; D not certain. V lost 8 bases, J lost 0 bases, and 10 bases lay in between. Germline loops: CDR1 LGHNA, CDR2 YSLEER. The CDR3 spans 14 residues. CDR3 in amino acids: CASGPASNTGELFF. CDR3 coding DNA: TGCGCCAGCGGGCCGGCCTCGAACACCGGGGAGCTGTTTTTT.

The genes are TRBV20-1 and TRBJ1-4; D unresolved. This CDR3 is built from 15 residues. Germline V gives CDR1 DFQATT, CDR2 SNEGSKA (reference sequence). The V end lost 3 bases, the J end lost 0 bases, and 11 bases lay between the germline ends. For the CDR3, the DNA is TGCAGTGCTAGTCGGCAGAGAGCAACTAATGAAAAACTGTTTTTT. It specifies CSASRQRATNEKLFF.

The chain is built from TRBV25-1 and TRBJ2-7, with TRBD1 matching 7 bases. Per germline, CDR1 MGHDK and CDR2 SYGVNS. Trimming took 1 base from V and 7 from J; bases not matched to a gene: 7. CDR3 size: 14 residues. The CDR3 region has the DNA TGTGCCAGCAGTGAATCTTGGGGACAGCAAGAGCAGTACTTC. This translates into CASSESWGQQEQYF.